This TCR beta chain came from a study of CD8+ T cells in alopecia areata. Study background: Each recipient was a roughly 7-11-week-old female C3H/HeJ mouse given skin from an approximately 6-12-month-old C3H/HeJ donor with spontaneous alopecia. Study-level points and caveats: Patients displayed less clarity in TCR sharing than mice, a finding possibly related to HLA. Lesional tissue from the scalp (especially in alopecia totalis/universalis) showed higher clonality than normal scalp. There were also resident alphabeta T cells of normal skin sequenced in scalp samples.

Extraction of RNA preceded its reverse transcription into cDNA, which served as the sequencing template. The protocol was immunoSEQ multiplex PCR, while the TCRdb copy is restricted to in-frame clones and leaves out a portion. The record shows about 270,000 clones for this sample, with no singletons present. Markers including CD4, CD8alpha, NKG2D and NKG2ACE guided sorting of pooled cutaneous lymph node cells. As regards this clone: Its target is unknown. Germline and genes here are mouse. The read comes to an end 4 residues before the CDR3 does, leaving the germline J gene to fill in the end.

CDR3 length: 12 amino acids. Germline V lookup: CDR1 FNHDT, CDR2 SITEND (reference sequence). The TCR was taken from a C3H/HeJ mouse with alopecia areata. The mouse strain carries the MHC haplotype H2-k. The sequencing input was CD4+ T cells sorted from a lymph node. V usage is TRBV19 and J usage is TRBJ1-1; D ambiguous. The sequenced CDR3 bases are TGTGCCAGCAGTTACGCCAGGACA. Its protein product is CASSYART. The whole CDR3 sequence is CASSYARTEVFF.